One and the same sample provided the 13 T cell receptor beta chains below, sequenced in a study of T cell responses to AZD1222 COVID-19 vaccine. TCRdb's table, derived via immunoSEQ multiplex PCR, lists solely in-frame clones and lacks some. This table holds some 150,000 clones, 70% to 90% found once. The sample in question was peripheral blood, obtained after recovery from COVID-19. Receptors were obtained from an adult who had recovered from COVID-19.

V and J are TRBV9 and TRBJ2-6; D is possibly TRBD1 (5 bases). From germline, CDR1 is SGDLS and CDR2 YYNGEE. CDR3 length: 16 amino acids. V gave up 6 bases and J gave up 2 bases, with 15 bases separating them. The DNA for the CDR3 is TGTGCCAGCAATCAAGGGGATGCGGCTGGGGCCAACGTCCTGACTTTC. It translates to CASNQGDAAGANVLTF.

The genes are TRBV13 and TRBJ2-7; D might be TRBD1 (5 bases). The V gene's germline CDR1 is PRHDT and CDR2 FYEKMQ (reference sequence). The CDR3 spans 19 residues. The V and J ends lost 7 bases and 5 bases respectively, with 33 bases between them. Here the CDR3 reads CASNPDPGIGVHPCHEQYF. CDR3 in DNA: TGTGCCAGCAACCCCGACCCGGGTATAGGGGTGCACCCCTGCCACGAGCAGTACTTC. Full variable domain (outside the CDR3, taken from reference TRBV13 and TRBJ2-7): AAGVIQSPRHLIKEKRETATLKCYPIPRHDTVYWYQQGPGQDPQFLISFYEKMQSDKGSIPDRFSAQQFSDYHSELNMSSLELGDSALYFCASNPDPGIGVHPCHEQYFGPGTRLTVT.

As DNA, the CDR3 is TGCAGCGTCGACCCTAGGGGGGAAGGCTACACCTTC. Translated, it gives CSVDPRGEGYTF. The chain couples TRBV29-1 to TRBJ1-2, with D perhaps matching TRBD1 (6 bases). The germline CDR1 and CDR2 sequences are SQVTM and ANQGSEA. This CDR3 has 12 amino acids. Between the trimmed V and J ends, which lost 6 bases and 8 bases, there was a span of 16 bases.

The J gene is TRBJ2-2, the V gene TRBV5-1, with TRBD1 matching over 8 bases. Germline V gene sequence: CDR1 SGHRS, CDR2 YFSETQ. The CDR3 consists of 15 residues. The V and J ends lost 4 bases and 3 bases, in that order; junction bases with no gene match: 5. As DNA, the CDR3 is TGCGCCAGCAGCCAGGGGGCTAGCGACACCGGGGAGCTGTTTTTT. As protein: CASSQGASDTGELFF.

This chain uses TRBV7-9 with TRBJ2-3, with D tentatively TRBD1 (5 bases). The length of the CDR3 is 15 residues. Trimming stripped 3 bases from V and 1 base from J, with 11 bases between. The germline CDR1 and CDR2 sequences are SEHNR and FQNEAQ (reference sequence). The CDR3 reads CASSFAGPGTDTQYF. The CDR3 bases are TGTGCCAGCAGCTTTGCAGGGCCGGGCACAGATACGCAGTATTTT.

The gene calls are TRBV6-5 and TRBJ2-7, with D unclear. The CDR3 sequence is 14 residues long. V was pared by 10 bases and J by 1 base, with 17 bases between. The germline gives CDR1 MNHEY, CDR2 SVGAGI. CDR3 sequence: CATLRAGMSYEQYF. In DNA form, the CDR3 reads TGTGCCACCCTTCGGGCAGGAATGTCCTACGAGCAGTACTTC.

The V call is TRBV19, the J call TRBJ2-7, with 7 positions matching TRBD1. The V gene's germline CDR1 is LNHDA and CDR2 SQIVND (reference sequence). The J segment lost 2 bases and the V segment lost 5 bases, leaving 9 bases of the junction unmatched. The CDR3 has 15 residues. Here the CDR3 reads CASSPRDRLTYEQYF. The CDR3 coding sequence is TGTGCCAGTAGTCCGAGGGACAGACTAACCTACGAGCAGTACTTC. Filled out from reference TRBV19 and TRBJ2-7, the complete variable domain reads DGGITQSPKYLFRKEGQNVTLSCEQNLNHDAMYWYRQDPGQGLRLIYYSQIVNDFQKGDIAEGYSVSREKKESFPLTVTSAQKNPTAFYLCASSPRDRLTYEQYFGPGTRLTVT.

The sample holds a few counts of this clone. The rearrangement links TRBV6-5 to TRBJ1-5; no reliable D call. This CDR3 has 15 amino acids. Germline V lookup: CDR1 MNHEY, CDR2 SVGAGI. The V end was cut by 0 bases, the J end by 7 bases, with 13 bases between. The CDR3 bases are TGTGCCAGCAGTTACTCGATTAACGAGAGACAGCCCCAGCATTTT. Translation gives CASSYSINERQPQHF.

The chain joins TRBV10-2 to TRBJ1-5; 9 bases fit TRBD1. Germline CDR1 WSHSY, CDR2 SAAADI. With 3 bases clipped from V and 5 bases from J, the junction kept 8 bases outside the gene matches. The CDR3 spans 16 residues. The CDR3 DNA is TGCGCCAGCAGTGACCTGGGACAGGGCTGGGATCAGCCCCAGCATTTT. The encoded protein is CASSDLGQGWDQPQHF.

The V gene is TRBV6-2 or TRBV6-3, the J gene TRBJ1-2, with D perhaps TRBD1 (6 bases). Germline assignment: CDR1 MNHEY and CDR2 SVGEGT. CDR3 length equals 14 residues. The V end lost 2 bases, the J end lost 0 bases, and 7 bases lay between the germline ends. The chain's CDR3 is CASSYKGANYGYTF. The CDR3 DNA is TGTGCCAGCAGTTACAAGGGGGCTAACTATGGCTACACCTTC.

V and J are TRBV4-3 and TRBJ2-6, with 15 bases fitting TRBD2. The CDR3 sequence is 19 residues long. From germline, CDR1 is LGHNA and CDR2 YSLEER. Germline trimming cut 1 base from V and 2 bases from J; bases unmatched to any gene: 3. Here the CDR3 reads CASSQAGLAGGPGANVLTF. The CDR3, as DNA: TGCGCCAGCAGCCAAGCTGGACTAGCGGGGGGGCCTGGGGCCAACGTCCTGACTTTC.

V is TRBV24-1 and J is TRBJ1-2; no reliable D call. From germline, CDR1 is KGHDR and CDR2 SFDVKD. The CDR3 has 11 residues. Trimming removed 1 base from V and 8 bases from J, with 4 bases in between. The CDR3 bases are TGTGCCACCAGTGATTTAAAGGGCTACACCTTC. Translated, it gives CATSDLKGYTF.

In this sample, this clone turned up a few times. V gene TRBV27 combines with J gene TRBJ1-1; TRBD1 aligns across 10 bases. With 6 bases clipped from V and 7 bases from J, the junction kept 14 bases outside the gene matches. Germline V gene lookup returns CDR1 MNHEY and CDR2 SMNVEV (reference sequence). This CDR3 has 16 residues. CDR3 coding DNA: TGTGCCAGCAGACCCCCCCCCGACAGGGGGCATGTTGAAGCTTTCTTT. Residues: CASRPPPDRGHVEAFF.